This entry is about one T cell receptor (beta chain). This specimen belongs to a study of blood T cell repertoires in COVID-19. Overall study context: The study drew acute and convalescent COVID-19 samples from the United States, Italy and Spain. Sources were T cells, B-cell-depleted T cells, or PBMCs; the material itself was cDNA or gDNA.

How the authors handled the data: Estimation of nucleated cell counts was performed using reference gene primer amplification. Only in-frame clones appear in the TCRdb table, and some are missing; sequencing was by immunoSEQ multiplex PCR. V, J and clone size are those of that table, while D and trimming were read from the DNA. The sample lists 140,000 or so clones; about 87% were seen once. This CDR3 region has 12 residues. Germline assignment: CDR1 SNHLY and CDR2 FYNNEI. V was clipped by 5 bases and J by 7 bases; unmatched bases: 4. The sequenced sample was peripheral blood. The sequence was collected from a man aged 45-65 years who had recovered from COVID-19. The chain employs TRBV2 and TRBJ1-2; TRBD1 matches at 7 bases. The CDR3 loop is CASSPTGTGYTF. The CDR3 coding sequence is TGTGCCAGCAGTCCGACAGGGACTGGCTACACCTTC.